Reported below is one TCR beta chain. The germline CDR1 and CDR2 sequences are LGHDT and YNNKEL (reference sequence). The CDR3 spans 17 residues. V gave up 1 base and J gave up 7 bases; unmatched junction bases: 10. Here immunoSEQ multiplex PCR was the method, and the copy in TCRdb shows in-frame clones only, minus some. Of over 100,000 clones in the sample, around 90% were seen once. This specimen belongs to a study of control samples from healthy donors and cancer patients. This clonotype originated in a woman under 30 in good health. Sequenced: blood. The genes are TRBV3-1 (or the pseudogene TRBV3-2) and TRBJ1-4; TRBD1 agrees at 9 bases. CDR3 DNA sequence: TGTGCCAGCAGCCAAGGGGAGGTGTACAGGGGGCCTGAAAAACTGTTTTTT. Residues: CASSQGEVYRGPEKLFF.